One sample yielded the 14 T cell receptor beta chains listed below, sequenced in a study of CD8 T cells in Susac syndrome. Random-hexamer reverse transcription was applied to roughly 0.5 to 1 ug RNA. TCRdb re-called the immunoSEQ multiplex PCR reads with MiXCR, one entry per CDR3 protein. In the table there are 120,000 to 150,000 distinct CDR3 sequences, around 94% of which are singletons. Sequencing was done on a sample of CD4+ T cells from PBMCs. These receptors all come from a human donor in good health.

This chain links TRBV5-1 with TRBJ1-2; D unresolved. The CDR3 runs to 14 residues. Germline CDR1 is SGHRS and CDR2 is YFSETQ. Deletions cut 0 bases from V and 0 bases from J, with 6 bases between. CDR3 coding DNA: TGCGCCAGCAGCTTGGGAGGGCCTAACTATGGCTACACCTTC. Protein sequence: CASSLGGPNYGYTF. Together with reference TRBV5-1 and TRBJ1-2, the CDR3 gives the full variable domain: KAGVTQTPRYLIKTRGQQVTLSCSPISGHRSVSWYQQTPGQGLQFLFEYFSETQRNKGNFPGRFSGRQFSNSRSEMNVSTLELGDSALYLCASSLGGPNYGYTFGSGTRLTVV.

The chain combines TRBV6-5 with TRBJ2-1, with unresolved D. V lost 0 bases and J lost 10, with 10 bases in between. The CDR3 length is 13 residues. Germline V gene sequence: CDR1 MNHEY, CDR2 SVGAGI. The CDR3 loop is CASSYSREGEQFF. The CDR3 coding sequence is TGTGCCAGCAGTTACTCGAGAGAAGGAGAGCAGTTCTTC.

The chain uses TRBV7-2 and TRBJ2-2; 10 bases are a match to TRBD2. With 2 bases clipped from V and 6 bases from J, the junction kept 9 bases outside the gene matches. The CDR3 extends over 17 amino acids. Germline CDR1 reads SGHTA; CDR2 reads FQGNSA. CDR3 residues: CASSLRLAGVRAGELFF. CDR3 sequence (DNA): TGTGCCAGCAGCTTACGGCTAGCGGGAGTTAGGGCCGGGGAGCTGTTTTTT.

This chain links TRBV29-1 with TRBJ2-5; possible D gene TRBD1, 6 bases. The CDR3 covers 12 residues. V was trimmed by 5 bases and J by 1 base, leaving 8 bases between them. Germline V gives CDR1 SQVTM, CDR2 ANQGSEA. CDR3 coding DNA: TGCAGCGTTACAGGGCCCCAAGAGACCCAGTACTTC. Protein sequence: CSVTGPQETQYF.

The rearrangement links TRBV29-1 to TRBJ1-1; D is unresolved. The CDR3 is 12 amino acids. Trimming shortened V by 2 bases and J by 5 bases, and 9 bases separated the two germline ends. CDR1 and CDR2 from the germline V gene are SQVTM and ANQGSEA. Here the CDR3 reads CSVEKGWTEAFF. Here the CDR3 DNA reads TGCAGCGTTGAAAAGGGTTGGACTGAAGCTTTCTTT.

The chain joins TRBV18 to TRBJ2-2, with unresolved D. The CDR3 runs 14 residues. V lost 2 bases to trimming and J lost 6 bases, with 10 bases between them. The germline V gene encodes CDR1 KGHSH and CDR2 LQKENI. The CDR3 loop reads CASSPIAFPGELFF. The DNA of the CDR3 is TGTGCCAGCTCACCAATTGCTTTTCCCGGGGAGCTGTTTTTT.

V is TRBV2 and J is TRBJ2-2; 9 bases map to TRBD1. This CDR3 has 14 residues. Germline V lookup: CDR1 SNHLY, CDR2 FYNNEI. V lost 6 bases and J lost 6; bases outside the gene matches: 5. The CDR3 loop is CASSGDRGAGELFF. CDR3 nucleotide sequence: TGTGCCAGCAGCGGTGACAGGGGGGCCGGGGAGCTGTTTTTT. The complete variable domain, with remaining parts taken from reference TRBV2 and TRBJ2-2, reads EPEVTQTPSHQVTQMGQEVILRCVPISNHLYFYWYRQILGQKVEFLVSFYNNEISEKSEIFDDQFSVERPDGSNFTLKIRSTKLEDSAMYFCASSGDRGAGELFFGEGSRLTVL.

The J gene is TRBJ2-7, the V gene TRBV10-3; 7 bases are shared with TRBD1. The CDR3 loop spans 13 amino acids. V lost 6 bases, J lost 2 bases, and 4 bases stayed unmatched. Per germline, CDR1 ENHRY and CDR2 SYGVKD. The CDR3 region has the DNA TGTGCCATCAGAACAGACAGGGCCTACGAGCAGTACTTC. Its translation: CAIRTDRAYEQYF.

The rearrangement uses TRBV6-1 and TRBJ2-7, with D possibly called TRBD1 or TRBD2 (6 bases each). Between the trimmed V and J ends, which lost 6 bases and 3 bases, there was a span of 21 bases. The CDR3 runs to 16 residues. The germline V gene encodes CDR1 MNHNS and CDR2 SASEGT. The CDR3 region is CASRTRPGGRYYEQYF. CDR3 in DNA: TGTGCCAGCAGAACAAGACCCGGGGGCAGATACTACGAGCAGTACTTC.

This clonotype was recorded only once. CDR3 in amino acids: CASSHSGMSYNEQFF. As DNA, the CDR3 is TGTGCCAGCAGCCATAGCGGGATGTCCTACAATGAGCAGTTCTTC. The rearrangement links TRBV7-9 to TRBJ2-1; TRBD2 aligns across 8 bases. V was clipped by 5 bases and J by 1 base; unmatched bases: 4. This CDR3 is built from 15 residues. Germline V gives CDR1 SEHNR, CDR2 FQNEAQ (reference sequence).

The CDR3 DNA is TGCGCCAGCAGCTCTGGAGGGGTTGCCGGGGCCAACGTCCTGACTTTC. Protein: CASSSGGVAGANVLTF. V usage is TRBV5-1 and J usage is TRBJ2-6, with a tentative D call TRBD2 (6 bases). Trimming left V 3 bases short and J 4 bases short, with 14 bases between. This CDR3 has 16 residues. Germline CDR1 reads SGHRS; CDR2 reads YFSETQ.

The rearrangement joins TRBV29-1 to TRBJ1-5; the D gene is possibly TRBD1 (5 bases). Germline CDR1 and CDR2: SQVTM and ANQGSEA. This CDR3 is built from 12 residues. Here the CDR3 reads CDSSNSNQPQHF. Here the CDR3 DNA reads TGCGACAGCAGCAATAGCAATCAGCCCCAGCATTTT. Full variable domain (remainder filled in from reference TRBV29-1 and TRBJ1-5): SAVISQKPSRDICQRGTSLTIQCQVDSQVTMMFWYRQQPGQSLTLIATANQGSEATYESGFVIDKFPISRPNLTFSTLTVSNMSPEDSSIYLCDSSNSNQPQHFGDGTRLSIL.

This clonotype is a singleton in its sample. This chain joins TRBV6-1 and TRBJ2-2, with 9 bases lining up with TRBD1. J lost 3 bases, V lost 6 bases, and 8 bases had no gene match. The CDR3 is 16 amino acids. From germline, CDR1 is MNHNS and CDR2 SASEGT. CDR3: CASRLDRGWDTGELFF. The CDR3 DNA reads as TGTGCCAGCAGACTGGACAGGGGATGGGACACCGGGGAGCTGTTTTTT.

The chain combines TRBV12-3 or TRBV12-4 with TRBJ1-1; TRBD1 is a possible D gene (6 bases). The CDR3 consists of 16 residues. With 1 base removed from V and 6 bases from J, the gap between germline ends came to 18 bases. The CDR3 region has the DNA TGTGCCAGCAGTTTAGGCTCAGGGGCCTCGGTCGCTGAAGCTTTCTTT. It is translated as CASSLGSGASVAEAFF.